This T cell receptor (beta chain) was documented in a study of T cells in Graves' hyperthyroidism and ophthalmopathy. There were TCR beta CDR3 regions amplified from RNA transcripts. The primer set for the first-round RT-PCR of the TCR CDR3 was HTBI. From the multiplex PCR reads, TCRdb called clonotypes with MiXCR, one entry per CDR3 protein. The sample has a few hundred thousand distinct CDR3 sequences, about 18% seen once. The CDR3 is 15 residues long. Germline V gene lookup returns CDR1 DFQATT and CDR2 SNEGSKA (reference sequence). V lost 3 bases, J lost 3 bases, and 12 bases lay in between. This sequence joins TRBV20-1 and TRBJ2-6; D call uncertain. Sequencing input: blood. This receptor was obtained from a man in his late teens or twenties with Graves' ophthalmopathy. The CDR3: CSARLRVVGANVLTF. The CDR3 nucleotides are TGCAGTGCTAGGTTAAGGGTGGTTGGGGCCAACGTCCTGACTTTC.